The next 22 T cell receptor beta chains were all read from a single sample in a study of human T cells and chemical hapten exposure. In TCRdb, the RACE reads were re-called with MiXCR into one record per CDR3 protein. Altogether roughly 180,000 distinct CDR3 sequences are present, about 14% being singletons, with the ten largest covering around 1.7%. Time point: patch test 1, 2 weeks after DPC sensitization. Treatment denoted: therapeutic diphenylcyclopropenone sensitization with weekly scalp DPC. The sequencing here drew on whole blood, taken in connection with sensitization to the hapten diphenylcyclopropenone (DPC). These receptors were taken from a woman in her 30s with alopecia areata. Some clones in this sample may be carry-over from other donors' samples.

Only a few counts were recorded for this clonotype. The chain carries TRBV10-3 and TRBJ2-3; TRBD2 matches 9 bases. The CDR3 runs 17 residues. Losses at the gene ends were 3 bases for V and 6 bases for J; bases not matched to a gene: 13. Germline lookup yields CDR1 ENHRY and CDR2 SYGVKD. The DNA for the CDR3 is TGTGCCATCAGTGATAGGCGGGAGGGCCGGCGAGAGGATACGCAGTATTTT. Its protein is CAISDRREGRREDTQYF.

This clonotype occurred many times. The chain joins TRBV29-1 to TRBJ1-1, with a tentative D call TRBD1 (5 bases). Trimming shortened V by 3 bases and J by 9 bases, and 11 bases separated the two germline ends. This CDR3 comprises 11 residues. Germline CDR1 reads SQVTM; CDR2 reads ANQGSEA. The CDR3 DNA is TGCAGCGTTGACAGGGATGGTAAAGCTTTCTTT. It is translated as CSVDRDGKAFF.

A few counts support this clonotype. Mismatch with germline at one junction end may stem from a read error. The chain recombines TRBV7-7 with TRBJ2-1; no definite D call. The CDR3 extends over 13 amino acids. Germline V gives CDR1 SSHAT, CDR2 FNYEAQ (reference sequence). The CDR3 region has the DNA TGTGCTAGCAGCTTCATTCCAGACAATGAGCAGTTCTTC. It translates to CASSFIPDNEQFF.

This clonotype occurred many times. V gene TRBV18 combines with J gene TRBJ1-1; maybe TRBD1 (6 bases). Looked up from germline, CDR1 is KGHSH and CDR2 is LQKENI. Trimming pared 3 bases from V and 1 base from J, leaving 12 bases between. The CDR3 is made up of 15 amino acids. Here the CDR3 reads CASSPLGHQNTEAFF. In nucleotides, the CDR3 is TGTGCCAGCTCACCTCTGGGACATCAGAACACTGAAGCTTTCTTT.

This clonotype was found a few times. The chain joins TRBV25-1 to TRBJ2-7; D gene unclear. V lost 3 bases to trimming and J lost 1 base, with 10 bases between them. The germline V gene encodes CDR1 MGHDK and CDR2 SYGVNS. This CDR3 region has 14 residues. CDR3 amino acids: CASSDRTASYEQYF. Written as DNA, the CDR3 is TGTGCCAGCAGTGATAGGACCGCATCCTACGAGCAGTACTTC.

This clonotype showed up just a few times. V is TRBV7-8 and J is TRBJ1-2, with 9 bases matching TRBD1. Germline CDR1 reads SGHVS; CDR2 reads FQNEAQ. The CDR3 covers 16 residues. The trim removed 2 bases at V and 4 bases at J, leaving 8 bases unmatched. CDR3: CASSLYRDRAGYGYTF. The CDR3, as DNA: TGTGCCAGCAGCTTATACCGGGACAGGGCCGGCTATGGCTACACCTTC.

This clonotype occurred many times. V usage is TRBV12-3 or TRBV12-4 and J usage is TRBJ1-4; no clear D gene. Trimming left V 5 bases short and J 7 bases short, with 11 bases between. The CDR3 has 13 amino acids. The CDR3 protein is CASSPASGEKLFF. Here the CDR3 DNA reads TGTGCCAGCAGTCCCGCCTCGGGTGAAAAACTGTTTTTT.

This clonotype was recorded at least ten times. The gene calls are TRBV24-1 and TRBJ2-7; D call uncertain. There are 15 residues in the CDR3. The V end was cut by 2 bases, the J end by 2 bases, with 12 bases between. Germline lookup yields CDR1 KGHDR and CDR2 SFDVKD. The DNA for the CDR3 is TGTGCCACCAGTGATTCCCGGACCGCCGCCTACGAGCAGTACTTC. Its translation: CATSDSRTAAYEQYF.

The chain recombines TRBV28 with TRBJ2-6; 9 bases are shared with TRBD1. In germline, CDR1 is MDHEN, CDR2 SYDVKM. With 10 bases clipped from V and 9 bases from J, the junction kept 10 bases outside the gene matches. This CDR3 has 14 residues. The CDR3 DNA sequence: TGTGCCAACACCCCTACAGGGGGCGGCAACGTCCTGACTTTC. Amino acids: CANTPTGGGNVLTF.

The chain links TRBV20-1 to TRBJ2-7, with TRBD2 identical over 10 bases. The CDR3 extends over 13 amino acids. Unmatched junction bases numbered 3, after V lost 0 bases and J lost 7 bases. CDR1 is DFQATT and CDR2 is SNEGSKA in the germline V gene (reference sequence). The CDR3 DNA follows: TGCAGTGCTAGAGACCCACTAGCGGGGGAGCAGTACTTC. It translates to CSARDPLAGEQYF.

The chain uses TRBV6-2 or TRBV6-3 and TRBJ1-4; D is perhaps TRBD1 (6 bases). Germline CDR1 is MNHEY and CDR2 is SVGEGT. Trimming stripped 4 bases from V and 6 bases from J, with 12 bases between. The CDR3 has 14 amino acids. CDR3: CASSSYREDEKLFF. CDR3 sequence (DNA): TGTGCCAGCAGTTCGTACAGGGAGGATGAAAAACTGTTTTTT.

The chain has TRBV10-1 and TRBJ2-2, with D perhaps matching TRBD2 (5 bases). The germline gives CDR1 WNHNN, CDR2 SYGVQD (reference sequence). V was shortened by 5 bases and J by 6 bases, with 10 bases between the two germline ends. The CDR3 is made up of 13 amino acids. The CDR3 bases are TGCGCCAGCAGTAGGAGCGGTGCCGGGGAGCTGTTTTTT. Translation gives CASSRSGAGELFF.

The chain has TRBV5-1 and TRBJ1-3, with unresolved D. The CDR3 is 16 amino acids. Germline V lookup: CDR1 SGHRS, CDR2 YFSETQ. The V end lost 1 base, the J end lost 0 bases, and 11 bases lay between the germline ends. CDR3 nucleotide sequence: TGCGCCAGCAGCTTGACTGGACCTACCTCTGGAAACACCATATATTTT. This gives the protein CASSLTGPTSGNTIYF.

The genes are TRBV11-3 and TRBJ1-3; D is undetermined. Trimming shortened V by 1 base and J by 0 bases, and 16 bases separated the two germline ends. Germline V CDR1 and CDR2: SGHNT, YENEEA. The CDR3 consists of 18 residues. Written as DNA, the CDR3 is TGTGCCAGCAGCTTAGGATTGCGGGAAATCCACTCTGGAAACACCATATATTTT. Protein: CASSLGLREIHSGNTIYF. The full variable domain, in which reference TRBV11-3 and TRBJ1-3 provide the parts outside the CDR3, is EAGVVQSPRYKIIEKKQPVAFWCNPISGHNTLYWYLQNLGQGPELLIRYENEEAVDDSQLPKDRFSAERLKGVDSTLKIQPAELGDSAVYLCASSLGLREIHSGNTIYFGEGSWLTVV.

The rearrangement joins TRBV4-1 to TRBJ2-3; 8 bases match TRBD2. The V segment lost 3 bases and the J segment 4 bases; nucleotides outside the gene matches: 3. This CDR3 is built from 14 residues. Germline V gives CDR1 MGHRA, CDR2 YSYEKL. The CDR3 region is CASSQVGGADTQYF. For the CDR3, the DNA is TGCGCCAGCAGCCAGGTCGGGGGGGCAGATACGCAGTATTTT.

The V and J genes are TRBV29-1 and TRBJ2-3; 7 nucleotides agree with TRBD2. The germline CDR1 and CDR2 sequences are SQVTM and ANQGSEA. The CDR3 contains 13 residues. V lost 7 bases, J lost 6 bases, and 10 bases stayed unmatched. In nucleotides, the CDR3 is TGCAGCGCCGCTAGCGCGCGGGGGGATACGCAGTATTTT. It specifies CSAASARGDTQYF.

This clonotype showed up just a few times. The chain combines TRBV4-2 with TRBJ1-4; D possibly corresponds to TRBD1 (6 bases). V dropped 2 bases and J dropped 8 bases, with 9 bases sitting between them. The CDR3 has 13 residues. Germline CDR1 and CDR2: LGHNA and YNFKEQ. The CDR3 region is CASSQNRAEKLFF. DNA for the CDR3: TGTGCCAGCAGCCAAAACAGGGCGGAAAAACTGTTTTTT.

V usage is TRBV7-2 and J usage is TRBJ2-3, with D hard to call. The germline CDR1 and CDR2 sequences are SGHTA and FQGNSA. Trimming shortened V by 2 bases and J by 4 bases, and 4 bases separated the two germline ends. The CDR3 extends over 12 amino acids. Here the CDR3 DNA reads TGTGCCAGCAGCTTAAATTCAGATACGCAGTATTTT. Its translation is CASSLNSDTQYF.

The table lists this clonotype with a few counts. The V and J genes are TRBV30 and TRBJ1-6; 12 bases line up with TRBD1. The CDR3 covers 16 residues. Germline V gene lookup returns CDR1 GTSNPN and CDR2 SVGIG (reference sequence). Trimming took 2 bases from V and 10 from J; bases not matched to a gene: 9. CDR3: CAWSFGTGGRGSPLHF. In DNA form, the CDR3 reads TGTGCCTGGAGTTTCGGGACAGGGGGCCGGGGATCACCCCTCCACTTT.

This clonotype was counted ten times or more. The V and J genes are TRBV29-1 and TRBJ2-5, with a weak D call TRBD1 (5 bases). The CDR3 loop spans 14 amino acids. Trimming shortened V by 7 bases and J by 2 bases, and 17 bases separated the two germline ends. The germline gives CDR1 SQVTM, CDR2 ANQGSEA. The CDR3 loop reads CSAEDTIYQETQYF. CDR3 nucleotides: TGCAGCGCCGAGGACACAATATATCAAGAGACCCAGTACTTC.

The chain joins TRBV24-1 to TRBJ2-7, with D unclear. The CDR3 contains 11 residues. The V and J ends lost 5 bases and 5 bases respectively, with 6 bases between them. CDR1 and CDR2 from the germline V gene are KGHDR and SFDVKD. CDR3 loop: CATSVGHEQYF. The CDR3 DNA reads as TGTGCCACCAGTGTGGGCCACGAGCAGTACTTC.

This clonotype was detected a few times. CDR3 in amino acids: CASSYSGQVIDTQYF. The DNA for the CDR3 is TGTGCCAGCAGTTACTCGGGTCAGGTGATAGATACGCAGTATTTT. This chain connects TRBV6-5 to TRBJ2-3; D gene ambiguous. V was trimmed by 0 bases and J by 5 bases, leaving 12 bases between them. This CDR3 region has 15 residues. Germline lookup yields CDR1 MNHEY and CDR2 SVGAGI.